Listed below are T cell receptor beta chains from one sample, sequenced in a study of blood T cells in healthy people across ages. Each CDR3 protein gets one entry after TCRdb re-called the 5' RACE reads with MiXCR. The sample comprises 980,000 or so distinct CDR3 sequences, about 48% of which are singletons, and about an eighth rests with the top ten. What was sequenced was blood. The receptor set was obtained from a man in his thirties or forties in good health. Both conserved end residues are part of each CDR3. Fields, in order: J gene, V gene, clone size, D gene, CDR3 DNA, CDR3 protein. A D gene is named only where the DNA matches it firmly. Part of the rows lack a size; the others show once, few, many or a class for expanded clones.

TRBJ1-2,TRBV2,many,-,TGTGCCAGCAGAAGGGGATATTCAGATGGCTACACCTTC,CASRRGYSDGYTF
TRBJ2-3,TRBV29-1,-,TRBD2,TGCAGCGTTGTATTCGCGGGGGGCACAGATACGCAGTATTTT,CSVVFAGGTDTQYF
TRBJ2-3,TRBV7-9,-,TRBD1,TGTGCCGCCCAGGGGGCAACAGATACGCAGTATTTT,CAAQGATDTQYF
TRBJ2-7,TRBV15,few,-,TGTGCCACCAGCAGAGGAAGGGGTACCTACGAGCAGTACTTC,CATSRGRGTYEQYF
TRBJ1-1,TRBV27,-,-,TGTGCCAGCAGTTTAATAGCGAGGGCGTGGGCCGGCACTGAAGCTTTCTTT,CASSLIARAWAGTEAFF
TRBJ1-5,TRBV12-3/TRBV12-4,-,-,TGTGCCAGCAGTTTAGGGGACAAACATCAGCCCCAGCATTTT,CASSLGDKHQPQHF
TRBJ1-6,TRBV6-1,few,TRBD1,TGTGCCAGCAGCCTACTAGCCCAGGGGGGGTCACCCCTCCACTTT,CASSLLAQGGSPLHF
TRBJ2-3,TRBV7-8,few,TRBD1,TGTGCCAGCAGCTTACCCAGGGGGCAGTTTACGCAGTATTTT,CASSLPRGQFTQYF
TRBJ1-2,TRBV27,few,TRBD1,TGTGCCAGCAGACACGGGACAGGGGGCCGGAACTATGGCTACACCTTC,CASRHGTGGRNYGYTF
TRBJ1-6,TRBV6-5,few,TRBD1,TGTGCCAGCAGTTACTCGACAGGGGATGGTTCACCCCTCCACTTT,CASSYSTGDGSPLHF
TRBJ1-4,TRBV4-2,-,-,TGTGCCAGCAGCCAAGAATACATCAATGAAAAACTGTTTTTT,CASSQEYINEKLFF
TRBJ2-4,TRBV7-2,-,-,TGTGCCAGCAGCTTAGAACCAGGGACCCTAGCCAAAAACATTCAGTACTTC,CASSLEPGTLAKNIQYF
TRBJ2-3,TRBV2,few,TRBD2,TGTGCCAGCAGTGAATTTAGCGGGGGGACCACAGATACGCAGTATTTT,CASSEFSGGTTDTQYF
TRBJ2-1,TRBV4-1,few,TRBD1,TGCGCCAGCAGCCAGTCAGGGGTAACCGGGACAGGGGTCTACAATGAGCAGTTCTTC,CASSQSGVTGTGVYNEQFF